This entry is about one TCR beta chain. At least ten counts were recorded for this clonotype. Its antigen target is currently unknown. No clone much larger than this one lies a single base away; base qualities are absent. To synthesize cDNA, template-switch 5'RACE was performed with a primer carrying a 10-nucleotide random unique molecular identifier so that each TCR transcript was tagged. Every sequencing run covered 15-18 subjects and yielded more than 200 million TCR-beta sequences. Total RNA was extracted with the RNeasy kit. Using the KAPA Real-time Library Amplification kit, TCR-beta VDJ regions were amplified with primers for the TCR constant region and the 5'RACE anchor. A first PCR added sample indexes and Illumina adaptors, and a second PCR then raised library yield. The roughly 650 bp TCR product was size-selected on a 2% E-gel SizeSelection system after Ampure bead purification. Before pooling, library quality was checked on a Bioanalyzer, concentration was measured with Qubit, and libraries were quantified with the Kapa Library Quantification kit. An Illumina HiSeq 2500 was used to sequence the libraries paired-end at 2 x 150 bp. To increase sequence diversity, about 25-31% phiX was spiked into each library pool. In the original analysis: Quality-filtered reads were processed with the UMI-based MiGEC pipeline, and over 75% of raw TCR sequences were removed by the MiGEC pipeline during error correction. IMGT germline references were used for alignment of VDJ genes, and clonotypes were defined by a unique CDR3 amino acid sequence together with V-J genes. VDJtools evaluated clonal expansion, Shannon diversity and CDR3 relatedness (CalcPairwiseDistances, ClusterSamples); CLCbio workbench built phylogenetic trees. Using coefficient-of-variation modelling across technical triplicates, the study counted a clone as expanded if it had at least 8 unique UMIs. TCRdb trimmed the raw reads at Q25, called clones with MiXCR and kept productive beta chains. Entries are consolidated by CDR3 protein sequence, retaining the most common genes and DNA. The V and J calls and clone size come from TCRdb's table, not from the authors' own analysis. The sample table lists under 90,000 distinct CDR3 sequences, around 3.5% of them with a count of one. The ten biggest clones cover 2.9% of the sample.

This sample was included in a study of neurological immune-mediated disorders (dated by TCRdb to between 2018 and 2021). About the study as a whole: Among the 35 or so multiple sclerosis patients, roughly 31 had relapsing-remitting MS and 3 had secondary progressive MS. Using UMI-based sequencing, the study compared peripheral blood TCR-beta repertoires from patients with HTLV-I-associated myelopathy (HAM/TSP), patients with multiple sclerosis, and healthy controls. The cohort comprised 65 to 75 subjects: approximately 15 HAM/TSP patients, 35 or so multiple sclerosis patients and about 20 healthy controls. The approximately 100 TCR-beta libraries included longitudinal samples, technical triplicates and paired sorted CD4+ and CD8+ T-cell subsets alongside PBMC samples. What the work shows at the level of the full study, not this receptor alone: In a phylogenetic analysis, the repertoires of 18 out of 34 MS patients fell into a single cluster of related CDR3 sequences, pointing to a possible signature at the repertoire level. No identical CDR3 amino acid sequences were found to be shared among expanded clones across subjects, suggesting that TCR-beta repertoires were private in all groups. The MS cluster showed no association with clinical or MRI features, and the authors stated that larger cohorts are needed. The highest TCR clonal expansion was observed in HAM/TSP patients, whereas the lowest was observed in MS patients, even when compared with healthy controls.

Libraries from unsorted PBMCs were made from 2 million PBMCs kept in RNAlater at -80 degrees C until RNA extraction. The multiple sclerosis patients were enrolled in a US clinical protocol that evaluated disease progression with magnetic resonance imaging. PBMCs were separated from peripheral blood using Ficoll-Hypaque density gradient centrifugation and then cryopreserved in liquid nitrogen. The TCR sequence derives from a woman in her fifties or sixties with multiple sclerosis. The sequenced material came from PBMCs.

The CDR3 is CSARDLDSGYYNEQFF. The DNA reads TGCAGTGCTAGAGATCTGGATAGCGGGTATTACAATGAGCAGTTCTTC. The chain is assembled from TRBV20-1 and TRBJ2-1; 7 of the junction bases match TRBD2. Spanning cysteine to phenylalanine, the CDR3 consists of 16 amino acids. Of all the DNA, just the CDR3 is kept, 48 bases in frame from base 1. CDR1 DFQATT and CDR2 SNEGSKA were looked up in the germline V gene (reference sequence). V ends up 0 bases short and J 4 bases short, with an unmatched junction base count of 9.